This T cell receptor beta chain was documented in a study of T cell responses to AZD1222 COVID-19 vaccine. CDR1 and CDR2 (germline): MRHNA, SNTAGT. The CDR3 totals 12 residues. V lost 9 bases and J lost 10, with 18 bases in between. Study-level findings and limits: White British people made up most donors, females outnumbered males, and clonal diversity was possibly underestimated. In the spike-specific TCR repertoire, nearly half reportedly target unmutated variant regions.

Sequenced by immunoSEQ multiplex PCR; TCRdb stores in-frame clones only, minus some. The table has more than 95,000 clones, around 90% seen once. As regards this clone: Its target is not known.

The TCR originated in an adult in good health. Sequences were derived from peripheral blood, sampled on day 0 of AZD1222 vaccination. The V and J genes are TRBV6-4 and TRBJ1-2; D may be TRBD1 (6 bases). The DNA for the CDR3 is TGTGCCAGGAAGCGGTTGGGGGGCGCCTACACCTTC. This encodes CARKRLGGAYTF.